These 20 T cell receptor beta chains came from one sample sequenced in a study of T cells in Graves' hyperthyroidism and ophthalmopathy. What was amplified from RNA transcripts were TCR beta CDR3 regions. The HTBI set primed first-round TCR CDR3 RT-PCR. TCRdb re-derived calls from the multiplex PCR reads in MiXCR, one entry per CDR3 protein. This table has approximately 610,000 distinct CDR3 sequences, roughly 14% appearing once. Sequencing used blood. These receptors all stem from a woman between 40 and 50 years old with Graves' ophthalmopathy.

This clonotype was observed at least ten times. The CDR3 DNA sequence: TGTGCCAGTAGTAAGCCAATAAGGAACACTGAAGCTTTCTTT. Its protein is CASSKPIRNTEAFF. This chain links TRBV19 with TRBJ1-1; no reliable D call. This CDR3 comprises 14 residues. Trimming cost V 4 bases and J 1 base, with 10 bases left between them. The germline V gene has CDR1 LNHDA and CDR2 SQIVND (reference sequence).

The chain links TRBV7-8 to TRBJ1-1; possibly TRBD1 for D (6 bases). V shed 5 bases and J shed 6 bases, with 19 bases lying between them. Germline loops: CDR1 SGHVS, CDR2 FQNEAQ. The CDR3 spans 15 residues. The CDR3 here is CASSVGGGRGSEAFF. The CDR3 nucleotides are TGTGCCAGCAGCGTCGGCGGGGGGCGAGGCTCTGAAGCTTTCTTT. The variable domain in full, with the rest retrieved from reference TRBV7-8 and TRBJ1-1, is GAGVSQSPRYKVAKRGQDVALRCDPISGHVSLFWYQQALGQGPEFLTYFQNEAQLDKSGLPSDRFFAERPEGSVSTLKIQRTQQEDSAVYLCASSVGGGRGSEAFFGQGTRLTVV.

The chain is built from TRBV28 and TRBJ2-7, with a tentative D call TRBD2 (5 bases). From germline, CDR1 is MDHEN and CDR2 SYDVKM. The CDR3 consists of 13 residues. The V gene lost 7 bases and the J gene lost 4 bases, with 14 bases spanning the gap. The DNA for the CDR3 is TGTGCCAGCACCTCAGCCGGGGTTTACGAGCAGTACTTC. Amino acid sequence: CASTSAGVYEQYF.

This clonotype has ten or more counts. Possible read error: a much larger clone is one base away. V is TRBV9 and J is TRBJ2-7, with D possibly called TRBD1 or TRBD2 (5 bases each). Trimming removed 7 bases at V and 1 base at J, with 9 bases between. The CDR3 is 12 amino acids. Germline V gene data show CDR1 as SGDLS and CDR2 as YYNGEE. CDR3 sequence: CASGDGSYEQYF. In DNA form, the CDR3 reads TGTGCCAGCGGGGACGGTTCCTACGAGCAGTACTTC.

The V and J genes are TRBV28 and TRBJ2-7; 8 bases map to TRBD1. In germline, CDR1 is MDHEN, CDR2 SYDVKM. This CDR3 has 14 residues. Losses at the gene ends were 4 bases for V and 7 bases for J; bases not matched to a gene: 9. CDR3 bases: TGTGCCAGCAGTTCCTCGCTGGGACAGGCTGAGCAGTACTTC. Its protein product is CASSSSLGQAEQYF. Looking up the rest from reference TRBV28 and TRBJ2-7 gives the full variable domain: DVKVTQSSRYLVKRTGEKVFLECVQDMDHENMFWYRQDPGLGLRLIYFSYDVKMKEKGDIPEGYSVSREKKERFSLILESASTNQTSMYLCASSSSLGQAEQYFGPGTRLTVT.

This clonotype was found many times. The CDR3 is CASSLGRGGLHTEAFF. Written as DNA, the CDR3 is TGTGCCAGCAGCTTAGGGAGGGGGGGACTACACACTGAAGCTTTCTTT. The chain employs TRBV11-2 and TRBJ1-1, with a tentative D call TRBD1 (6 bases). V lost 1 base, J lost 3 bases, and 15 bases lay in between. The CDR3 runs 16 residues. The germline CDR1 and CDR2 sequences are SGHAT and FQNNGV.

This clonotype came up many times. The chain joins TRBV7-3 to TRBJ2-2; 15 bases match TRBD2. The germline CDR1 and CDR2 sequences are SGHTA and FQGTGA. V dropped 5 bases and J dropped 7; count of bases not matched to a gene: 8. The CDR3 is made up of 17 amino acids. The CDR3 DNA reads TGTGCCAGCAGCCCGGGACTAGCGGGAGGTCTAGGCGGGGAGCTGTTTTTT. It specifies CASSPGLAGGLGGELFF.

This clonotype has at least ten counts. The chain carries TRBV19 and TRBJ1-6; 7 bases map to TRBD1. The CDR3 is 13 residues long. Germline lookup yields CDR1 LNHDA and CDR2 SQIVND (reference sequence). Trimming at V came to 4 bases and at J to 9 bases, leaving 3 bases not matched to a gene. The CDR3 loop is CASSKGAGSPLHF. CDR3 nucleotides: TGTGCCAGTAGTAAGGGGGCTGGTTCACCCCTCCACTTT.

This clonotype turned up a few times. The J gene is TRBJ2-7, the V gene TRBV10-3, with 8 positions matching TRBD1. The CDR3 spans 11 residues. After removal of 6 bases from V and 6 bases from J, the junction contained 1 base not matched to a gene. CDR1 and CDR2 from the germline V gene are ENHRY and SYGVKD. The CDR3 loop reads CAISRGLEQYF. The DNA of the CDR3 is TGTGCCATCAGCAGGGGGCTCGAGCAGTACTTC.

This clonotype was seen many times. This chain connects TRBV6-2 or TRBV6-3 to TRBJ1-2; 10 nucleotides match TRBD1. In germline, CDR1 is MNHEY, CDR2 SVGEGT. This CDR3 contains 13 residues. V was clipped by 3 bases and J by 8 bases; unmatched bases: 3. CDR3 amino acids: CASSYGTGEGYTF. The CDR3 coding sequence is TGTGCCAGCAGTTATGGGACAGGGGAAGGCTACACCTTC.

This clonotype was seen ten or more times. V is TRBV11-2 and J is TRBJ1-2; D is perhaps TRBD1 (6 bases). V lost 8 bases to trimming and J lost 0 bases, with 16 bases between them. From germline, CDR1 is SGHAT and CDR2 FQNNGV. The CDR3 is made up of 15 amino acids. The CDR3 DNA follows: TGTGCCAGCGGCGGAGGGGGGGGAACTAACTATGGCTACACCTTC. Encoded protein: CASGGGGGTNYGYTF.

This chain joins TRBV11-2 and TRBJ2-2; TRBD2 might be the D (6 bases). The CDR3 loop spans 16 amino acids. With 5 bases removed from V and 1 base from J, the gap between germline ends came to 14 bases. Germline CDR1 and CDR2: SGHAT and FQNNGV. This CDR3 is CASSLFRRENTGELFF. As DNA, the CDR3 is TGTGCCAGCAGCCTCTTTCGGCGGGAGAACACCGGGGAGCTGTTTTTT.

This clonotype has at least ten counts. The chain links TRBV12-3 or TRBV12-4 to TRBJ2-5; D may match TRBD1 or TRBD2 (5 bases each). The CDR3 is made up of 13 amino acids. The V end was cut by 1 base, the J end by 4 bases, with 7 bases between. CDR3 residues: CASSLGGVETQYF. The CDR3 nucleotides are TGTGCCAGCAGTTTAGGAGGGGTAGAGACCCAGTACTTC.

This chain links TRBV7-2 with TRBJ1-5; 12 bases match TRBD1. The CDR3 is 21 residues long. CDR1 and CDR2 from the germline V gene are SGHTA and FQGNSA. V was pared by 8 bases and J by 1 base, with 21 bases of the junction left unmatched. This CDR3 reads CASVCRGTGGLIFISNQPQHF. For the CDR3, the DNA is TGTGCCAGCGTGTGTCGTGGGACAGGGGGCCTAATCTTTATAAGCAATCAGCCCCAGCATTTT.

The chain couples TRBV7-2 to TRBJ2-7; 12 bases are a match to TRBD2. The V gene's germline CDR1 is SGHTA and CDR2 FQGNSA. This CDR3 contains 15 residues. The ends lost 3 bases at V and 4 bases at J; junction bases unmatched: 4. The chain's CDR3 is CASSFWLAGGYEQYF. CDR3 bases: TGTGCCAGCAGCTTCTGGCTAGCGGGAGGGTACGAGCAGTACTTC.

The chain is built from TRBV6-1 and TRBJ1-1; no clear D gene. CDR1 is MNHNS and CDR2 is SASEGT in the germline V gene. Trimming took 5 bases from V and 2 from J, leaving 15 bases between them. The CDR3 has 15 amino acids. The CDR3 loop reads CASSPRGQANTEAFF. In nucleotides, the CDR3 is TGTGCCAGCAGTCCTCGTGGGCAAGCTAACACTGAAGCTTTCTTT.

This clonotype has a count of ten or more. The chain has TRBV6-1 and TRBJ2-1; D unresolved. CDR1 is MNHNS, CDR2 SASEGT, per germline. V was cut by 8 bases and J by 4 bases, with 6 bases left in between. The CDR3 extends over 11 amino acids. The CDR3 loop reads CASFNYNEQFF. In nucleotides, the CDR3 is TGTGCCAGCTTTAATTACAATGAGCAGTTCTTC.

This clonotype occurred many times. This chain joins TRBV20-1 and TRBJ2-7; either TRBD1 or TRBD2 may fit D (5 bases each). This CDR3 has 11 amino acids. The germline V gene has CDR1 DFQATT and CDR2 SNEGSKA (reference sequence). The V and J ends lost 6 bases and 5 bases respectively, with 11 bases between them. CDR3 coding DNA: TGCAGTGCCGGGACCGCGGACGAGCAGTACTTC. Translating it yields CSAGTADEQYF.

The V gene is TRBV20-1, the J gene TRBJ2-7; D is possibly TRBD1 (6 bases). V lost 3 bases to trimming and J lost 5 bases, with 11 bases between them. This CDR3 has 12 residues. CDR1 and CDR2 (germline): DFQATT, SNEGSKA (reference sequence). The CDR3 reads CSASGWGHEQYF. CDR3 sequence (DNA): TGCAGTGCTAGTGGTTGGGGGCACGAGCAGTACTTC.

Many counts were recorded for this clonotype. The rearrangement links TRBV6-5 to TRBJ2-7; perhaps D is TRBD1 or TRBD2 (5 bases each). The germline CDR1 and CDR2 sequences are MNHEY and SVGAGI. The CDR3 contains 13 residues. V dropped 7 bases and J dropped 2 bases, with 12 bases sitting between them. CDR3 in amino acids: CASTEGPTYEQYF. DNA for the CDR3: TGTGCCAGCACCGAGGGGCCGACCTACGAGCAGTACTTC.